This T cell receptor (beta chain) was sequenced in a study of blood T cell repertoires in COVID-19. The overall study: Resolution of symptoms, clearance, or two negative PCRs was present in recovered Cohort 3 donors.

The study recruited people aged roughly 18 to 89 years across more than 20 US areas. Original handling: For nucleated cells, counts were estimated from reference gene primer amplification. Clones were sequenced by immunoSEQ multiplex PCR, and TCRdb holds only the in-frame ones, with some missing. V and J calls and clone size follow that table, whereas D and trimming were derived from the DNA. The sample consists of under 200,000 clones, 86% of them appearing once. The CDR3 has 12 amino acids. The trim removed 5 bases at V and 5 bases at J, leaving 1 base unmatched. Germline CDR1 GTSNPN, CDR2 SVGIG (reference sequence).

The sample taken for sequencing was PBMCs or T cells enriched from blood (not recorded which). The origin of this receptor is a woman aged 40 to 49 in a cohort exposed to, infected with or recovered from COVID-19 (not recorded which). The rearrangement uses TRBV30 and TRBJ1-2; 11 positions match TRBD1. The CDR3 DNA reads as TGTGCCTGGGGGGACAGGGGGTATGGCTACACCTTC. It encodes CAWGDRGYGYTF.